Reported below is one TCR beta chain. Original handling: Using reference gene primer amplification, nucleated cell counts were estimated. Using immunoSEQ multiplex PCR, the repertoire was profiled, and TCRdb retains in-frame clones only, with some absent. The V and J calls and clone size come from that table; D and trimming were worked out from the DNA. Here the sample spans some 250,000 clones, around 90% being singletons. This record belongs to a study of blood T cell repertoires in COVID-19. As for the study in general: Collection of acute and convalescent COVID-19 samples took place in the United States, Italy and Spain. Nucleic acid was either cDNA or gDNA, and it came from T cells, B-cell-depleted T cells, or PBMCs.

Sequencing input: peripheral blood. This sequence originates from a woman aged 40-49 years who had recovered from COVID-19.

The CDR3 bases are TGTGCCAGCAGCTCAGGGGTCGATACGCAGTATTTT. This codes for CASSSGVDTQYF. The chain has TRBV11-2 and TRBJ2-3; the D gene is possibly TRBD1 (6 bases). The V gene lost 4 bases and the J gene lost 6 bases, with 8 bases spanning the gap. Germline V gene data show CDR1 as SGHAT and CDR2 as FQNNGV. The CDR3 extends over 12 amino acids.